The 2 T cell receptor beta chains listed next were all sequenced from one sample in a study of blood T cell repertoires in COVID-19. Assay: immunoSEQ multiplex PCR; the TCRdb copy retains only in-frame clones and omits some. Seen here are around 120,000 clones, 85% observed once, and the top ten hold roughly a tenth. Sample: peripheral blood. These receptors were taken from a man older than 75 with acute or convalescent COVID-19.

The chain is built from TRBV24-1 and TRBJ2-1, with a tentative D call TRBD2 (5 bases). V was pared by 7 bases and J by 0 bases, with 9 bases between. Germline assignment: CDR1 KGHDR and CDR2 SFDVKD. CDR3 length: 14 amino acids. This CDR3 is CATSSAGSYNEQFF. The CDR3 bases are TGTGCCACCAGCAGCGCGGGCTCCTACAATGAGCAGTTCTTC.

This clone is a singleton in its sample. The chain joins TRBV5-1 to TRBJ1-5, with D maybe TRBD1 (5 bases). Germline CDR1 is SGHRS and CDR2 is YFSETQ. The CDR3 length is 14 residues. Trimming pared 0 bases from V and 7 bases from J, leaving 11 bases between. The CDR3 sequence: CASSLGDGGQPQHF. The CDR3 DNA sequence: TGCGCCAGCAGCTTGGGGGACGGGGGGCAGCCCCAGCATTTT.